This record covers a single T cell receptor (beta chain). The record originates from a study of blood T cell repertoires in COVID-19. Background on the study: Sample material is recorded as cDNA or gDNA derived from T cells, B-cell-depleted T cells, or PBMCs.

Authors' processing steps: The authors estimated nucleated cell counts from reference gene primer amplification. The repertoire was sequenced with immunoSEQ multiplex PCR; TCRdb's copy has only in-frame clones and lacks some. V and J calls and clone size are those listed in that table; D and trimming were worked out from the DNA. The repertoire holds nearly 350,000 clones, with more than 70% as singletons. Seattle patient enrollment occurred during active infection, with longitudinal follow-up thereafter. The CDR3 runs 14 residues. Germline V lookup: CDR1 SGDLS, CDR2 YYNGEE. The V gene lost 0 bases and the J gene lost 3 bases, with 7 bases spanning the gap.

The source is an older woman with COVID-19, enrolled during active disease. Sequencing input: peripheral blood. The chain combines TRBV9 with TRBJ1-3; no definite D call. In DNA form, the CDR3 reads TGTGCCAGCAGCGTAGATACTGGTGGAAACACCATATATTTT. Translating it yields CASSVDTGGNTIYF.